These T cell receptor beta chains were read from a single sample in a study of blood T cell repertoires in COVID-19. Here immunoSEQ multiplex PCR was the method, and the copy in TCRdb shows in-frame clones only, minus some. The table records roughly 56,000 clones, around four fifths of them present only once. Sequenced material: peripheral blood. All receptors derive from an older man with acute or convalescent COVID-19. Each CDR3 is given with its conserved first and last residue. D genes are given only for firm matches. The size of a clone is reported for some rows only, either as once, few or many, or as a class for expanded clones.

TRBJ2-7	NA	TRBV21-1	NA	TGTGCCAGCAGCAAAGTAGGGGACAGGGGTTGTGAGCAGTACTTC	CASSKVGDRGCEQYF
TRBJ1-3	NA	TRBV9	NA	TGTGCCAGCAGCGTAGCCCTCGACAGAGCTACAGGAAACACCATATATTTT	CASSVALDRATGNTIYF
TRBJ1-6	NA	TRBV12-3/TRBV12-4	NA	TGTGCCAGCAGTCTCCCCAGGTCACCCCTCCACTTT	CASSLPRSPLHF
TRBJ1-5	NA	TRBV15	NA	TGTGCCACCAGCAGAGATACCCGGAATCAGCCCCAGCATTTT	CATSRDTRNQPQHF
TRBJ2-5	NA	TRBV3-1/TRBV3-2	TRBD2	TGTGCCAGCAGCTCTGGGCTAGCGGGGGGGCAGGAGACCCAGTACTTC	CASSSGLAGGQETQYF
TRBJ1-1	NA	TRBV7-2	TRBD1	TGTGCCAGCAGCTTTTATGGAGACAGGGTGGCTTTCTTT	CASSFYGDRVAFF
TRBJ2-7	NA	TRBV7-2	TRBD2	TGTGCCAGCAGCTTAGTTGGCGGGGGAGCATACGAGCAGTACTTC	CASSLVGGGAYEQYF
TRBJ2-5	NA	TRBV28	TRBD1	TGTGCCAGCAACCTAGGACAGGGGGCTGTAGAGACCCAGTACTTC	CASNLGQGAVETQYF
TRBJ2-3	once	TRBV5-6	TRBD1	TGTGCCAGCAGCGCACAGGGGTTTGGTACGCAGTATTTT	CASSAQGFGTQYF
TRBJ2-3	NA	TRBV4-2	NA	TGTGCCAGCAGCCAAGACAGGGTACCAGATACGCAGTATTTT	CASSQDRVPDTQYF
TRBJ2-7	once	TRBV5-1	NA	TGCGCCAGCAGCTTGGCGTTTGGCGGGGGCCCATACGAGCAGTACTTC	CASSLAFGGGPYEQYF
TRBJ1-2	once	TRBV12-5	TRBD1	TGTGCAGGGACAGGGGATTCCAGTGGCTACACCTTC	CAGTGDSSGYTF
TRBJ2-1	NA	TRBV5-1	NA	TGCGCCAGCAGCTTCGACAGGTGGGTGGGGAATGAGCAGTTCTTC	CASSFDRWVGNEQFF
TRBJ1-5	NA	TRBV6-4	NA	TGTGCCAGCAGTGTTTCGGGGAATCAGCCCCAGCATTTT	CASSVSGNQPQHF
TRBJ1-5	NA	TRBV7-3	NA	TGTGCCAGCAGCTTAACAGGGGGAAATCAGCCCCAGCATTTT	CASSLTGGNQPQHF
TRBJ1-6	once	TRBV10-3	NA	TGTGCCACCCGGACAGAATTCTTAGGGGCCTATAATTCACCCCTCCACTTT	CATRTEFLGAYNSPLHF
TRBJ2-3	NA	TRBV7-3	NA	TGTGCCAGCAGCCAAAGGGGGGATACGCAGTATTTT	CASSQRGDTQYF
TRBJ2-7	NA	TRBV4-1	TRBD1	TGCGCCAGCAGCCCGGGACAGGCCCGCTCCTACGAGCAGTACTTC	CASSPGQARSYEQYF
TRBJ1-2	NA	TRBV19	NA	TGTGCCAGTAGTATAGGAGGAACCGACTATGGCTACACCTTC	CASSIGGTDYGYTF
TRBJ2-7	NA	TRBV18	NA	TGTGCCAGCTCCCTGGCGAGGGCCAGCTCCTACGAGCAGTACTTC	CASSLARASSYEQYF
TRBJ1-1	NA	TRBV10-1	TRBD1	TGCGCCAGCAACCAGAGGACAGGGCCAAAAGTGAACACTGAAGCTTTCTTT	CASNQRTGPKVNTEAFF
TRBJ1-5	few	TRBV5-6	NA	TGTGCCAGCAGCTTGGGGTGGAGGGGAGATCAGCCCCAGCATTTT	CASSLGWRGDQPQHF
TRBJ2-3	NA	TRBV11-2	NA	TGTGCCAGCAGCTTAGGGGCAATCGGGAATACGCAGTATTTT	CASSLGAIGNTQYF
TRBJ2-1	NA	TRBV10-3	TRBD2	TGTGCCACCCGTTACGAGGTAGCGGGGCAGTTCTTC	CATRYEVAGQFF
TRBJ2-2	NA	TRBV10-1	NA	TGCGCCAGCAGTCCGGGGAAGAACACCGGGGAGCTGTTTTTT	CASSPGKNTGELFF
TRBJ2-5	NA	TRBV5-1	TRBD1	TGCGCCAGCAGCTCTACAGGGGGCCAAGAGACCCAGTACTTC	CASSSTGGQETQYF
TRBJ2-5	NA	TRBV28	TRBD1	TGTGCCAGCAGTTTCACAGGGGGCAGGGAGACCCAGTACTTC	CASSFTGGRETQYF
TRBJ2-7	NA	TRBV6-5	TRBD1	TGTGCCAGCAGCTCCCGGGACAGGGGAGTCTACGAGCAGTACTTC	CASSSRDRGVYEQYF
TRBJ2-1	NA	TRBV5-1	TRBD2	TGCGCCAGCAGCTTACTAGCTAGCGGGGGGAACAATGAGCAGTTCTTC	CASSLLASGGNNEQFF
TRBJ1-5	NA	TRBV6-5	TRBD1	TGTGCCAGCAGCCGAAACAGGGGCGATCAGCCCCAGCATTTT	CASSRNRGDQPQHF
TRBJ1-3	NA	TRBV6-5	NA	TGTGCCAGCCAAATCGGAAACACCATATATTTT	CASQIGNTIYF
TRBJ1-5	NA	TRBV5-6	NA	TGTGCCAGCAGCTTGGCAAGCAATCAGCCCCAGCATTTT	CASSLASNQPQHF
TRBJ2-1	NA	TRBV9	NA	TGTGCCAGCAGCGTAGAACCTAGCGACAATGAGCAGTTCTTC	CASSVEPSDNEQFF
TRBJ1-2	NA	TRBV11-2	TRBD1	TGTGCCAGCAGCGCATCCGGGACAGTCTATGGCTACACCTTC	CASSASGTVYGYTF
TRBJ1-1	NA	TRBV5-1	TRBD1	TGCGCCAGCAGCGCGACGGGGACAGCAAACACTGAAGCTTTCTTT	CASSATGTANTEAFF
TRBJ2-1	NA	TRBV4-1	TRBD1	TGCGCCAGCAGCCAAGATCTTACCCAGGGGGCCCATGAGCAGTTCTTC	CASSQDLTQGAHEQFF
TRBJ2-7	NA	TRBV5-6	NA	TGTGCCAGCAGCTTTGATATAGAGGCCAGGGGCTACGAGCAGTACTTC	CASSFDIEARGYEQYF
TRBJ2-7	NA	TRBV7-2	TRBD2	TGTGCCAGCAGCCCCTACGGTACTAGCGGGGGGGCGTACGAGCAGTACTTC	CASSPYGTSGGAYEQYF
TRBJ1-2	NA	TRBV19	NA	TGTGCCAGTAGTCGCTGGGGCCTGACGGATGGCTACACCTTC	CASSRWGLTDGYTF
TRBJ1-1	NA	TRBV19	TRBD1	TGTGCCAGCCGCGGACAGGGGGTCTCTGAAGCTTTCTTT	CASRGQGVSEAFF
TRBJ1-2	NA	TRBV6-5	TRBD1	TGTGCCAGCAGTTACGCGACAGGGGCCTATGGCTACACCTTC	CASSYATGAYGYTF
TRBJ1-1	once	TRBV28	NA	TGTGCCAGCAGTCGTGGGGGCCTTGAAGCTTTCTTT	CASSRGGLEAFF
TRBJ2-3	NA	TRBV5-1	NA	TGCGCCAGCAGCTTGCAGGGGTACACAGATACGCAGTATTTT	CASSLQGYTDTQYF
TRBJ1-1	NA	TRBV7-9	NA	TGTGCCAGCAGCCCGGCCCAGGGGACTGAAGCTTTCTTT	CASSPAQGTEAFF
TRBJ1-2	NA	TRBV18	NA	TGTGCCAGCTCACCACCGCAGGCGGGCTATGGCTACACCTTC	CASSPPQAGYGYTF
TRBJ2-5	NA	TRBV11-2	TRBD2	TGTGCCAGCAACTCGAGACCGGGACTAGCGGGACAAGAGACCCAGTACTTC	CASNSRPGLAGQETQYF
TRBJ2-1	NA	TRBV23-1	NA	TGCGCCAGCAGTCAATCGGAGGAGGGAGATGAGCAGTTCTTC	CASSQSEEGDEQFF
TRBJ2-5	NA	TRBV9	NA	TGTGCCAGCAGCCCCGCCGGGGTCCAAGAGACCCAGTACTTC	CASSPAGVQETQYF
TRBJ1-1	NA	TRBV25-1	NA	TGTGCCAGCCGTGAACAGGGCTTGAACACTGAAGCTTTCTTT	CASREQGLNTEAFF
TRBJ2-7	NA	TRBV5-4	NA	TGTGCCAGCAGCTTTTGGCAGGCGACGGCCTACGAGCAGTACTTC	CASSFWQATAYEQYF
TRBJ2-5	NA	TRBV5-1	TRBD1	TGCGCCAGCAGCTCCTACCCCCCCATAGGACAGGGGGCGAGGGAGACCCAGTACTTC	CASSSYPPIGQGARETQYF
TRBJ1-2	NA	TRBV19	TRBD1	TGTGCCAGTAGACAACGGGACAGGGATGCTGAGACCTTC	CASRQRDRDAETF
TRBJ1-1	NA	TRBV6-1	NA	TGTGCCAGCAGTGAACAGGACACCACTGAAGCTTTCTTT	CASSEQDTTEAFF
TRBJ1-2	NA	TRBV2	TRBD1	TGTGCCAGCAGTCGGACAGGGCAAACTCCAAACTATGGCTACACCTTC	CASSRTGQTPNYGYTF
TRBJ1-3	few	TRBV9	NA	TGTGCCAGCAGTGGAGATCCCGGAAACACCATATATTTT	CASSGDPGNTIYF
TRBJ1-5	medium-sized	TRBV21-1	NA	TGTGCCAGCAGCGAGAGTCCCCTGTGGGCCCACGATCAGCCCCAGCATTTT	CASSESPLWAHDQPQHF
TRBJ1-6	once	TRBV10-3	NA	TGTGCCACCGGACAGAATAATTCACCCCTCCACTTT	CATGQNNSPLHF